Below, 24 T cell receptor beta chains from the same sample are listed, as sequenced in a study of cytomegalovirus exposure and HLA in healthy donors. Assay: immunoSEQ multiplex PCR; the TCRdb copy retains only in-frame clones and omits some. The sample holds some 340,000 clones, approximately 90% seen once. The sequenced sample was PBMCs. These receptors all come from a woman aged 30 to 39 in good health and CMV-seropositive.

This rearrangement joins TRBV9 to TRBJ1-6, with 7 nucleotides matching TRBD1. Germline loops: CDR1 SGDLS, CDR2 YYNGEE. After removal of 4 bases from V and 13 bases from J, the junction contained 14 bases not matched to a gene. The CDR3 has 15 residues. CDR3 sequence: CASSPGGRGTSPLHF. The CDR3, as DNA: TGTGCCAGCAGCCCCGGGGGCAGGGGGACGTCCCCCCTCCACTTT.

The chain joins TRBV6-1 to TRBJ2-7, with 8 nucleotides matching TRBD2. The V gene's germline CDR1 is MNHNS and CDR2 SASEGT. V shed 10 bases, J shed 9 bases, and the junction held 17 bases outside the gene matches. The CDR3 contains 14 residues. Here the CDR3 reads CATLEVGGGKRQYF. Here the CDR3 DNA reads TGTGCCACCCTCGAGGTCGGGGGGGGGAAACGGCAGTACTTC.

The chain is built from TRBV9 and TRBJ2-5; D ambiguous. Germline loops: CDR1 SGDLS, CDR2 YYNGEE. Deletions cut 4 bases from V and 4 bases from J, with 11 bases between. CDR3 length: 13 residues. The CDR3 nucleotides read TGTGCCAGCAGCATAACAACTGCAGAGACCCAGTACTTC. Protein: CASSITTAETQYF. The whole variable domain, filled in from reference TRBV9 and TRBJ2-5, reads DSGVTQTPKHLITATGQRVTLRCSPRSGDLSVYWYQQSLDQGLQFLIQYYNGEERAKGNILERFSAQQFPDLHSELNLSSLELGDSALYFCASSITTAETQYFGPGTRLLVL.

This chain links TRBV10-2 with TRBJ2-7; tentatively, D is TRBD2 (6 bases). Germline V gives CDR1 WSHSY, CDR2 SAAADI. Trimming left V 4 bases short and J 2 bases short, with 24 bases between. The CDR3 has 18 amino acids. CDR3 amino acids: CASSGAGRNPTTPYEQYF. DNA of the CDR3: TGCGCCAGCAGTGGGGCAGGGAGGAATCCCACTACACCCTACGAGCAGTACTTC.

V and J are TRBV4-1 and TRBJ2-7; D may be TRBD1 (5 bases). Trimming pared 2 bases from V and 0 bases from J, leaving 11 bases between. The CDR3 totals 15 residues. Looked up from germline, CDR1 is MGHRA and CDR2 is YSYEKL. This CDR3 is CASSQLLQDSYEQYF. CDR3 nucleotide sequence: TGCGCCAGCAGCCAACTATTACAGGACTCCTACGAGCAGTACTTC.

This chain uses TRBV11-2 with TRBJ1-1; weak D call: TRBD1 (6 bases). Germline V gene lookup returns CDR1 SGHAT and CDR2 FQNNGV. V lost 5 bases and J lost 6, with 19 bases in between. This CDR3 is built from 15 residues. Here the CDR3 reads CASSPLRGGNPEAFF. The DNA for the CDR3 is TGTGCCAGCAGCCCACTTAGGGGGGGCAACCCTGAAGCTTTCTTT.

This clone has just a few counts. CDR3 nucleotide sequence: TGTGCCAGCAGCTTGAGGGGCGGGATCTACAATGAGCAGTTCTTC. Residues: CASSLRGGIYNEQFF. The chain links TRBV5-6 to TRBJ2-1; D perhaps matches TRBD2 (6 bases). V lost 1 base and J 3 bases, leaving 11 bases between the germline ends. Germline V CDR1 and CDR2: SGHDT, YYEEEE. This CDR3 comprises 15 residues. Together with reference TRBV5-6 and TRBJ2-1, the CDR3 gives the full variable domain: DAGVTQSPTHLIKTRGQQVTLRCSPKSGHDTVSWYQQALGQGPQFIFQYYEEEERQRGNFPDRFSGHQFPNYSSELNVNALLLGDSALYLCASSLRGGIYNEQFFGPGTRLTVL.

This sequence joins TRBV6-4 and TRBJ2-1, with 11 positions matching TRBD2. The CDR3 runs to 15 residues. CDR1 is MRHNA, CDR2 SNTAGT, per germline. The junction had 5 bases not matched to a gene; V was cut back by 6 bases and J by 4 bases. DNA of the CDR3: TGTGCCAGCAGCCCTAGCGGGAGGTTATACAATGAGCAGTTCTTC. Translation: CASSPSGRLYNEQFF.

In nucleotides, the CDR3 is TGTGCCAGCATTCCCCAGGGGGCCCGTAGCTACACCTTC. It codes for CASIPQGARSYTF. The gene calls are TRBV7-9 and TRBJ1-2; 8 bases match TRBD1. Germline-derived CDR1 and CDR2 are SEHNR and FQNEAQ (reference sequence). Unmatched junction bases numbered 10, after V lost 7 bases and J lost 9 bases. The CDR3 extends over 13 amino acids.

This rearrangement joins TRBV2 to TRBJ1-1; tentative D call: TRBD1 (5 bases). V was clipped by 8 bases and J by 0 bases, with 10 bases between them. The germline CDR1 and CDR2 sequences are SNHLY and FYNNEI. The CDR3 is 13 amino acids. The CDR3 bases are TGTGCCAGCCAGACAGTAATGAACACTGAAGCTTTCTTT. Translation: CASQTVMNTEAFF.

This chain uses TRBV2 with TRBJ1-4; the D is unclear. The CDR3 contains 14 residues. Trimming took off 6 bases at V and 3 bases at J, with 11 bases between the two ends. Per germline, CDR1 SNHLY and CDR2 FYNNEI. Written as DNA, the CDR3 is TGTGCCAGCAGAGCACAGTGGTCTAATGAAAAACTGTTTTTT. Its protein is CASRAQWSNEKLFF.

With respect to this clone: Because the CDR3 is missing its conserved closing phenylalanine or tryptophan, this is likely a read error. It is unclear where the CDR3 begins or ends on the DNA, so no DNA is shown, and the CDR3 is as TCRdb lists it. The chain combines TRBV2 with TRBJ1-1. Germline CDR1 reads SNHLY; CDR2 reads FYNNEI. The CDR3 totals 9 residues, both ends included. This chain's CDR3 is CASREDIGR.

This clone was seen a few times. The gene calls are TRBV15 and TRBJ2-7; TRBD1 matches at 11 bases. The CDR3 spans 14 residues. Germline V gives CDR1 LNHNV, CDR2 YYDKDF (reference sequence). With 6 bases clipped from V and 6 bases from J, the junction kept 7 bases outside the gene matches. The CDR3 DNA reads TGTGCCACCAGATCTGGGACAGGGGGTCGCGAGCAGTACTTC. This translates into CATRSGTGGREQYF.

This clone was counted between two and nine times. This sequence joins TRBV29-1 and TRBJ2-2; D gene uncertain. Trimming stripped 3 bases from V and 2 bases from J, with 7 bases between. The CDR3 runs to 13 residues. CDR1 and CDR2 (germline): SQVTM, ANQGSEA. DNA for the CDR3: TGCAGCGTTGATGAAGGAAACACCGGGGAGCTGTTTTTT. This translates into CSVDEGNTGELFF.

The chain links TRBV27 to TRBJ2-3; 8 bases fit TRBD2. Germline CDR1 and CDR2: MNHEY and SMNVEV (reference sequence). The CDR3 runs to 15 residues. With V trimmed by 8 bases and J by 6 bases, 13 bases remained unmatched. The CDR3 bases are TGTGCCAGCGGAAGCGGGAGCTTCCTCATGGATACGCAGTATTTT. This codes for CASGSGSFLMDTQYF.

The chain is built from TRBV2 and TRBJ2-3; 11 nucleotides match TRBD2. There are 16 residues in the CDR3. Germline CDR1 and CDR2: SNHLY and FYNNEI. Germline trimming cut 6 bases from V and 1 base from J; bases unmatched to any gene: 6. The CDR3 here is CASSATTSGGTDTQYF. The CDR3 DNA follows: TGTGCCAGCAGCGCGACGACTAGCGGGGGCACAGATACGCAGTATTTT.

The chain uses TRBV5-1 and TRBJ1-5, with D tentatively TRBD1 (5 bases). V lost 0 bases, J lost 0 bases, and 10 bases lay in between. The V gene's germline CDR1 is SGHRS and CDR2 YFSETQ. CDR3 size: 16 residues. The CDR3 loop reads CASSLEGSYSNQPQHF. Written as DNA, the CDR3 is TGCGCCAGCAGCTTGGAGGGGTCCTATAGCAATCAGCCCCAGCATTTT.

The rearrangement uses TRBV11-2 and TRBJ2-3; D remains ambiguous. Deletions cut 5 bases from V and 3 bases from J, with 15 bases between. Germline V lookup: CDR1 SGHAT, CDR2 FQNNGV. The CDR3 sequence is 15 residues long. DNA of the CDR3: TGTGCCAGCAGCGCCACCTTGGGAATTACAGATACGCAGTATTTT. This codes for CASSATLGITDTQYF.

CDR3 bases: TGTGCCAGCAACAAGGACGGTACCCTTAATGAAAAACTGTTTTTT. Translation: CASNKDGTLNEKLFF. The V gene is TRBV28, the J gene TRBJ1-4; D unresolved. The CDR3 totals 15 residues. V dropped 7 bases and J dropped 4 bases, with 16 bases sitting between them. CDR1 and CDR2 from the germline V gene are MDHEN and SYDVKM.

The chain joins TRBV6-1 to TRBJ1-2; D is unclear. Germline V gene lookup returns CDR1 MNHNS and CDR2 SASEGT. V lost 2 bases and J lost 1, with 11 bases in between. CDR3 length equals 15 residues. In nucleotides, the CDR3 is TGTGCCAGCAGTGAATACGGGTTAGGTAACTATGGCTACACCTTC. Its protein product is CASSEYGLGNYGYTF.

This clone was observed a few times. The V gene is TRBV2, the J gene TRBJ2-7, with a weak D call TRBD2 (5 bases). The CDR3 consists of 12 residues. V lost 11 bases, J lost 5 bases, and 16 bases lay in between. Germline V gene sequence: CDR1 SNHLY, CDR2 FYNNEI. The CDR3 region is CAAARVVNEQYF. In DNA, the CDR3 is TGTGCCGCAGCGAGGGTGGTGAACGAGCAGTACTTC.

This chain connects TRBV4-2 to TRBJ2-7, with 7 bases identical to TRBD1. The ends lost 0 bases at V and 7 bases at J; junction bases unmatched: 3. CDR1 and CDR2 from the germline V gene are LGHNA and YNFKEQ. The CDR3 length is 13 residues. The CDR3 here is CASSQDRGWEQYF. The CDR3 DNA follows: TGTGCCAGCAGCCAAGACAGGGGGTGGGAGCAGTACTTC.

V usage is TRBV4-2 and J usage is TRBJ2-2, with TRBD2 matching over 7 bases. V shed 1 base and J 6 bases; nucleotides not matched to a gene: 8. From germline, CDR1 is LGHNA and CDR2 YNFKEQ. The CDR3 sequence is 16 residues long. CDR3 protein: CASSQVEPGGAGELFF. In DNA, the CDR3 is TGTGCCAGCAGCCAAGTGGAACCGGGAGGAGCCGGGGAGCTGTTTTTT.

The chain links TRBV30 to TRBJ1-2; 8 nucleotides agree with TRBD1. CDR1 GTSNPN and CDR2 SVGIG come from the germline V gene (reference sequence). The CDR3 is 17 residues long. The J segment lost 8 bases and the V segment lost 6 bases, leaving 23 bases of the junction unmatched. In DNA, the CDR3 is TGTGCCTGCCGCATTTTCGCATCAAGGACAGGGTTAGAGGGCTACACCTTC. It codes for CACRIFASRTGLEGYTF.